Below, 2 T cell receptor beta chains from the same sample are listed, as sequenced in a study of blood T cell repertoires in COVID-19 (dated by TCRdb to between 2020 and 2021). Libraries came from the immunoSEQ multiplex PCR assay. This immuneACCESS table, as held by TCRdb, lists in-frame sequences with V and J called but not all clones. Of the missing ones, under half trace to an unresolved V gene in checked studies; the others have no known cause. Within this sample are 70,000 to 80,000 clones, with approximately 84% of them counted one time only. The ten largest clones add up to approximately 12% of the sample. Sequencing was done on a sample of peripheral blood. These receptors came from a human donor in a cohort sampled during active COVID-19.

DNA for the CDR3: TGTGCCAGCAGTTACTCGGCGGCAGGGAACTTCTATGGCTACACCTTC. The encoded protein is CASSYSAAGNFYGYTF. V is TRBV6-5 and J is TRBJ1-2; maybe TRBD1 (5 bases). Between the trimmed V and J ends, which lost 0 bases and 4 bases, there was a span of 15 bases. In germline, CDR1 is MNHEY, CDR2 SVGAGI. This CDR3 is built from 16 residues.

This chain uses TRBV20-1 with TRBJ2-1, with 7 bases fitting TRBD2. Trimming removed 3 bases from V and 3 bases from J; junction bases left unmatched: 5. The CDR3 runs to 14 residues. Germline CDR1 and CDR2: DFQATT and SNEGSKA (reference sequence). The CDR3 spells CSASPGGNYNEQFF. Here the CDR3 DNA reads TGCAGTGCTAGTCCGGGAGGCAACTACAATGAGCAGTTCTTC.